This TCR beta chain was found in a study of shared clonotypes between healthy human individuals. The assay used deep level. Genomic DNA of each subset was evenly split across several immunoSEQ plates. Generated by immunoSEQ multiplex PCR, the TCRdb table keeps only in-frame clones and is missing some. This repertoire shows around 720,000 clones, around 73% found once; its top ten account for around 2%. Study-level points and caveats: Memory subsets had estimated richness that was generally smaller than that of naive subsets. The naive CD4 repertoires of a few donors were compared, and roughly 5% of clonotypes were shared.

CDR1 is MDHEN and CDR2 is SYDVKM in the germline V gene. This CDR3 has 12 amino acids. The V end was cut by 5 bases, the J end by 4 bases, with 8 bases between. Regarding this clone: Antigen unknown.

V gene TRBV28 combines with J gene TRBJ1-2; D gene uncertain. Sequencing used memory CD4+ T cells sorted from blood. The subset here: CD45RA-negative fraction. This TCR was recovered from a woman aged 25 to 45 in good health. CDR3 bases: TGTGCCAGCAGTGGGAACAGCTATGGCTACACCTTC. Protein: CASSGNSYGYTF.